These 26 T cell receptor beta chains share one sample of origin, sequenced in a study of cytomegalovirus exposure and HLA in healthy donors. PCR employed 60 Vbeta and 13 Jbeta primers. Some clones are missing from TCRdb's copy, which holds only in-frame ones; the method was immunoSEQ multiplex PCR. The sample table sets out about 53,000 clones. Sequencing was done on a sample of PBMCs. These receptors were obtained from a man aged 18 to 29 in good health and CMV-seropositive.

The V and J genes are TRBV11-2 and TRBJ1-1, with a possible D match to TRBD1 (6 bases). CDR3 length: 17 residues. V shed 1 base and J shed 0 bases, with 15 bases lying between them. In germline, CDR1 is SGHAT, CDR2 FQNNGV. Here the CDR3 reads CASSLGLGGRMNTEAFF. The DNA of the CDR3 is TGTGCCAGCAGCTTAGGGCTAGGGGGACGGATGAACACTGAAGCTTTCTTT.

This rearrangement joins TRBV28 to TRBJ2-2; D might be TRBD1 (7 bases). The V gene's germline CDR1 is MDHEN and CDR2 SYDVKM. The CDR3 runs 13 residues. Trimming left V 8 bases short and J 3 bases short, with 10 bases between. CDR3 bases: TGTGCCAGCGGCAGGGGGGACACCGGGGAGCTGTTTTTT. This sequence encodes CASGRGDTGELFF. The entire variable domain, with the rest obtained from reference TRBV28 and TRBJ2-2, is as follows: DVKVTQSSRYLVKRTGEKVFLECVQDMDHENMFWYRQDPGLGLRLIYFSYDVKMKEKGDIPEGYSVSREKKERFSLILESASTNQTSMYLCASGRGDTGELFFGEGSRLTVL.

The gene calls are TRBV4-1 and TRBJ2-7, with 7 bases identical to TRBD2. The CDR3 runs to 15 residues. Germline lookup yields CDR1 MGHRA and CDR2 YSYEKL. V was pared by 1 base and J by 4 bases, with 7 bases of the junction left unmatched. CDR3 nucleotides: TGCGCCAGCAGCCAAGGTCTGAGTAGCGGGTACGAGCAGTACTTC. Translated: CASSQGLSSGYEQYF.

This clone ranks as medium-sized in terms of frequency. The rearrangement uses TRBV10-3 and TRBJ1-3, with no clear D. CDR1 is ENHRY, CDR2 SYGVKD, per germline. There are 16 residues in the CDR3. The V end lost 0 bases, the J end lost 0 bases, and 9 bases lay between the germline ends. This chain's CDR3 is CAISESAVFSGNTIYF. The CDR3 bases are TGTGCCATCAGTGAGTCGGCGGTGTTCTCTGGAAACACCATATATTTT.

J is TRBJ2-3 and V is TRBV5-4; 12 bases agree with TRBD2. The germline CDR1 and CDR2 sequences are SGHNT and YYREEE (reference sequence). The CDR3 covers 16 residues. J lost 3 bases, V lost 2 bases, and 4 bases had no gene match. Here the CDR3 reads CASSLQLAGGTDTQYF. The CDR3 DNA reads TGTGCCAGCAGCTTACAACTAGCGGGAGGAACAGATACGCAGTATTTT.

The CDR3 DNA is TGTGCCAGTAGTATACGAGTTTTTCGCGGCGTCGTAGTTGAGCAGTTCTTC. Amino acid sequence: CASSIRVFRGVVVEQFF. The rearrangement joins TRBV19 to TRBJ2-1, with D unresolved. The CDR3 contains 17 residues. With 2 bases removed from V and 9 bases from J, the gap between germline ends came to 23 bases. Looked up from germline, CDR1 is LNHDA and CDR2 is SQIVND (reference sequence).

This sequence joins TRBV4-2 and TRBJ2-7, with D perhaps matching TRBD2 (6 bases). Germline CDR1 reads LGHNA; CDR2 reads YNFKEQ. The V end was cut by 0 bases, the J end by 6 bases, with 15 bases between. The CDR3 covers 15 residues. The CDR3 protein is CASSQDEGGVREQYF. CDR3 sequence (DNA): TGTGCCAGCAGCCAAGATGAGGGAGGAGTTCGCGAGCAGTACTTC.

V usage is TRBV7-8 and J usage is TRBJ2-2, with D possibly being TRBD2 (6 bases). There are 15 residues in the CDR3. Germline V gives CDR1 SGHVS, CDR2 FQNEAQ. Trimming removed 0 bases at V and 8 bases at J, with 13 bases between. This CDR3 reads CASSLAGGLVGELFF. The CDR3 bases are TGTGCCAGCAGCTTAGCTGGGGGGTTAGTGGGGGAGCTGTTTTTT.

The chain recombines TRBV9 with TRBJ1-1; a weak D match, TRBD1 (6 bases). This CDR3 has 14 amino acids. V dropped 0 bases and J dropped 3 bases, with 9 bases sitting between them. Per the germline V gene, CDR1 is SGDLS and CDR2 is YYNGEE. The CDR3 loop is CASSVERTDTEAFF. CDR3 nucleotide sequence: TGTGCCAGCAGCGTAGAGAGGACAGACACTGAAGCTTTCTTT.

V gene TRBV7-9 combines with J gene TRBJ2-3; no clear D. This CDR3 contains 14 residues. V was shortened by 1 base and J by 6 bases, with 11 bases between the two germline ends. Germline V CDR1 and CDR2: SEHNR, FQNEAQ (reference sequence). CDR3 in DNA: TGTGCCAGCAGCTTAGGACACACCCACGATACGCAGTATTTT. The encoded protein is CASSLGHTHDTQYF. Variable domain in full (rest from reference TRBV7-9 and TRBJ2-3): DTGVSQNPRHKITKRGQNVTFRCDPISEHNRLYWYRQTLGQGPEFLTYFQNEAQLEKSRLLSDRFSAERPKGSFSTLEIQRTEQGDSAMYLCASSLGHTHDTQYFGPGTRLTVL.

The chain joins TRBV5-1 to TRBJ1-1, with D uncertain. Germline V gene data show CDR1 as SGHRS and CDR2 as YFSETQ. CDR3 length: 15 amino acids. V lost 3 bases, J lost 1 base, and 13 bases lay in between. The CDR3 is CASSWIRGENTEAFF. CDR3 DNA sequence: TGCGCCAGCAGCTGGATCCGCGGTGAGAACACTGAAGCTTTCTTT. Drawing the rest from reference TRBV5-1 and TRBJ1-1, the complete variable domain is KAGVTQTPRYLIKTRGQQVTLSCSPISGHRSVSWYQQTPGQGLQFLFEYFSETQRNKGNFPGRFSGRQFSNSRSEMNVSTLELGDSALYLCASSWIRGENTEAFFGQGTRLTVV.

J is TRBJ2-7 and V is TRBV10-3; perhaps TRBD1 as D (5 bases). This CDR3 comprises 16 residues. V was shortened by 4 bases and J by 0 bases, with 16 bases between the two germline ends. The germline CDR1 and CDR2 sequences are ENHRY and SYGVKD. The DNA for the CDR3 is TGTGCCATCAGTGGGGGAAGGGGCAGGAGCTCCTACGAGCAGTACTTC. Translation: CAISGGRGRSSYEQYF.

CDR3 residues: CASTPVPGSSYEQYF. The CDR3 DNA sequence: TGCGCCAGCACCCCTGTCCCGGGGAGCTCCTACGAGCAGTACTTC. The chain uses TRBV5-1 and TRBJ2-5; possibly TRBD2 for D (5 bases). The J call may be faulty, since TRBJ2-7 better matches the DNA end. The CDR3 has 15 amino acids. Looked up from germline, CDR1 is SGHRS and CDR2 is YFSETQ.

The chain is built from TRBV5-1 and TRBJ2-5; 8 bases are shared with TRBD1. The DNA matches TRBJ2-7 better at its end, which makes the J call doubtful. The V gene's germline CDR1 is SGHRS and CDR2 YFSETQ. The CDR3 has 14 amino acids. CDR3 loop: CASTEDRVSYEQYF. CDR3 nucleotide sequence: TGCGCCAGCACTGAGGACAGGGTATCCTACGAGCAGTACTTC.

The chain links TRBV4-1 to TRBJ1-2, with D unclear. Trimming pared 0 bases from V and 4 bases from J, leaving 9 bases between. CDR1 and CDR2 from the germline V gene are MGHRA and YSYEKL. This CDR3 region has 14 residues. The CDR3 region has the DNA TGCGCCAGCAGCCAAGACAGTCTTTTCTATGGCTACACCTTC. Translating it yields CASSQDSLFYGYTF.

The genes are TRBV28 and TRBJ2-7; 7 nucleotides match TRBD2. Germline V gene lookup returns CDR1 MDHEN and CDR2 SYDVKM. V was pared by 3 bases and J by 6 bases, with 2 bases of the junction left unmatched. The CDR3 sequence is 12 residues long. The CDR3 reads CASSFSGGEQYF. The CDR3 coding sequence is TGTGCCAGCAGTTTCTCGGGGGGCGAGCAGTACTTC. Together with reference TRBV28 and TRBJ2-7, the CDR3 gives the full variable domain: DVKVTQSSRYLVKRTGEKVFLECVQDMDHENMFWYRQDPGLGLRLIYFSYDVKMKEKGDIPEGYSVSREKKERFSLILESASTNQTSMYLCASSFSGGEQYFGPGTRLTVT.

The rearrangement links TRBV11-3 to TRBJ2-7; TRBD2 aligns across 8 bases. V lost 5 bases, J lost 2 bases, and 5 bases stayed unmatched. The length of the CDR3 is 14 residues. CDR1 and CDR2 (germline): SGHNT, YENEEA. The CDR3 loop is CASSPLAGPYEQYF. The DNA for the CDR3 is TGTGCCAGCAGCCCCTTAGCGGGACCCTACGAGCAGTACTTC.

The genes are TRBV7-2 and TRBJ2-7, with no clear D. Trimming left V 5 bases short and J 3 bases short, with 11 bases between. The germline V gene has CDR1 SGHTA and CDR2 FQGNSA. The CDR3 totals 13 residues. CDR3 protein: CASSPSPGYEQYF. CDR3 bases: TGTGCCAGCAGCCCGAGTCCGGGCTACGAGCAGTACTTC.

The chain has TRBV4-2 and TRBJ2-2; maybe TRBD1 (5 bases). Per germline, CDR1 LGHNA and CDR2 YNFKEQ. This CDR3 is built from 16 residues. Trimming took 6 bases from V and 3 from J, leaving 17 bases between them. Here the CDR3 reads CASSRSRVSDTGELFF. The DNA for the CDR3 is TGTGCCAGCAGTCGAAGCAGGGTTTCGGACACCGGGGAGCTGTTTTTT.

The chain is built from TRBV6-4 and TRBJ1-2, with a possible D match to TRBD1 (6 bases). Germline lookup yields CDR1 MRHNA and CDR2 SNTAGT. Deletions cut 2 bases from V and 5 bases from J, with 15 bases between. The CDR3 has 15 residues. The CDR3 spells CASSDRAGEGYGYTF. The CDR3 nucleotides are TGTGCCAGCAGTGACCGGGCAGGGGAGGGGTATGGCTACACCTTC.

The chain joins TRBV18 to TRBJ2-5; D uncertain. Between the trimmed V and J ends, which lost 5 bases and 0 bases, there was a span of 4 bases. Germline CDR1 is KGHSH and CDR2 is LQKENI. This CDR3 is built from 12 residues. As DNA, the CDR3 is TGTGCCAGCTCATCGTACCAAGAGACCCAGTACTTC. The encoded protein is CASSSYQETQYF.

The chain uses TRBV28 and TRBJ1-4; 9 nucleotides line up with TRBD1. The trim removed 2 bases at V and 7 bases at J, leaving 5 bases unmatched. CDR1 is MDHEN, CDR2 SYDVKM, per germline. CDR3 length: 15 amino acids. The CDR3 DNA reads TGTGCCAGCAGTTTACTCACAGGGGGCGTTGAAAAACTGTTTTTT. This translates into CASSLLTGGVEKLFF.

V and J are TRBV5-4 and TRBJ1-2, with 9 bases lining up with TRBD1. Germline loops: CDR1 SGHNT, CDR2 YYREEE (reference sequence). J was trimmed by 3 bases and V by 4 bases; bases with no gene match: 10. This CDR3 has 16 amino acids. The CDR3 sequence is CASSEPGQGKDYGYTF. CDR3 coding DNA: TGTGCCAGCAGCGAGCCGGGACAGGGAAAGGACTATGGCTACACCTTC.

This chain uses TRBV30 with TRBJ2-5; 7 bases align to TRBD1. Germline trimming cut 0 bases from V and 3 bases from J; bases unmatched to any gene: 7. This CDR3 is 15 amino acids long. In germline, CDR1 is GTSNPN, CDR2 SVGIG (reference sequence). The DNA for the CDR3 is TGTGCCTGGAGTGTATTGGGGACAGAAAAAGAGACCCAGTACTTC. It encodes CAWSVLGTEKETQYF.

The chain combines TRBV4-1 with TRBJ2-7, with 7 bases fitting TRBD2. V lost 0 bases to trimming and J lost 2 bases; unmatched junction nucleotides: 7. CDR3 length: 16 amino acids. Germline lookup yields CDR1 MGHRA and CDR2 YSYEKL. The CDR3 nucleotides are TGCGCCAGCAGCCAAGAGAAGGGAGGGGATACCTACGAGCAGTACTTC. Amino acids: CASSQEKGGDTYEQYF.

The CDR3 reads CSVVGGLAGGGEQYF. CDR3 bases: TGCAGCGTTGTGGGGGGGCTAGCGGGAGGAGGCGAGCAGTACTTC. This rearrangement joins TRBV29-1 to TRBJ2-7, with 11 positions matching TRBD2. J lost 6 bases, V lost 4 bases, and 11 bases had no gene match. CDR3 length equals 15 residues. Germline V gene lookup returns CDR1 SQVTM and CDR2 ANQGSEA.